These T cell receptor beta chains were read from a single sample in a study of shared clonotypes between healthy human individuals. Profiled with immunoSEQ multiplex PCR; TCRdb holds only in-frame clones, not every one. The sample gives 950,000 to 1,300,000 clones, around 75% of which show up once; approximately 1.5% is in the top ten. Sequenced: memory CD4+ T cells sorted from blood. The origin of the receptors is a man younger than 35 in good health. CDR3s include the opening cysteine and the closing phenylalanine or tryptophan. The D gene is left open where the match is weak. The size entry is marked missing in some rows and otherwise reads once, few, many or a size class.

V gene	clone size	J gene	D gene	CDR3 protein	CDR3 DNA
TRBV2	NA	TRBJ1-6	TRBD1	CASSEGTGINSPLHF	TGTGCCAGCAGTGAAGGGACAGGGATTAATTCACCCCTCCACTTT
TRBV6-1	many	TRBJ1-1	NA	CASSLGGMKTEAFF	TGTGCCAGCAGTTTGGGGGGTATGAAGACTGAAGCTTTCTTT
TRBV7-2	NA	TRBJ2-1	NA	CASSLDWRRDNEQFF	TGTGCCAGCAGCCTCGACTGGAGAAGGGACAATGAGCAGTTCTTC
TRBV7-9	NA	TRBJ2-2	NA	CASSLRQNTGELFF	TGTGCCAGCAGCTTAAGGCAGAACACCGGGGAGCTGTTTTTT
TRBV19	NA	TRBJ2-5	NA	CASGIGGKTQETQYF	TGTGCCAGCGGGATAGGCGGCAAAACCCAAGAGACCCAGTACTTC
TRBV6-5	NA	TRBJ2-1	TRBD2	CASTQTSGGYNEQFF	TGTGCCAGCACTCAGACTAGCGGGGGATACAATGAGCAGTTCTTC
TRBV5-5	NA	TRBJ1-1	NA	CASSLVFPGRTEAFF	TGTGCCAGCAGCTTGGTTTTTCCAGGGCGTACTGAAGCTTTCTTT
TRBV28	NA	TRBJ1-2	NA	CASWGRNYGYTF	TGTGCCAGCTGGGGGCGGAACTATGGCTACACCTTC
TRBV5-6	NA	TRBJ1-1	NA	CASSLRRVMNTEAFF	TGTGCCAGCAGCTTGCGGAGGGTCATGAACACTGAAGCTTTCTTT
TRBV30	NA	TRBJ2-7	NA	CAWGRQTYEQYF	TGTGCCTGGGGCAGACAGACCTACGAGCAGTACTTC
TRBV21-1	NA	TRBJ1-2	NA	CASSKLGQGYYGYTF	TGTGCCAGCAGCAAGTTGGGACAGGGGTACTATGGCTACACCTTC
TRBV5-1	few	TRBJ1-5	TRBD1	CASSLDLRGTGNSQPQHF	TGCGCCAGCAGCTTGGACCTTCGAGGGACAGGGAACAGTCAGCCCCAGCATTTT
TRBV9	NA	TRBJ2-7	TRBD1	CASSAGDRVLDEQYF	TGTGCCAGCAGCGCTGGGGACAGGGTACTCGACGAGCAGTACTTC
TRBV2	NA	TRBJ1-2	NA	CASSGSREGYGYTF	TGTGCCAGCAGTGGTAGCCGGGAAGGCTATGGCTACACCTTC
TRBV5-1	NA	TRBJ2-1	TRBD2	CASSLVPGLAYEQFF	TGCGCCAGCAGCTTGGTACCGGGACTAGCCTATGAGCAGTTCTTC
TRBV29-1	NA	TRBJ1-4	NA	CSVVGGGLGTNEKLFF	TGCAGCGTTGTGGGAGGGGGTCTGGGCACTAATGAAAAACTGTTTTTT
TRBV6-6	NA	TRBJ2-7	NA	CASSYIPGAKNEQYF	TGTGCCAGCAGTTACATCCCGGGGGCGAAGAACGAGCAGTACTTC
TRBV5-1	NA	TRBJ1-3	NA	CASTTGDLNSGNTIYF	TGCGCCAGCACGACCGGAGACTTAAACTCTGGAAACACCATATATTTT
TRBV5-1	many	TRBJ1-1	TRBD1	CASSPQGASTEAFF	TGCGCCAGCAGCCCCCAGGGGGCCTCAACTGAAGCTTTCTTT
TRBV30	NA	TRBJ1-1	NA	CAWSVGPGGTEAFF	TGTGCCTGGAGTGTAGGTCCCGGGGGCACTGAAGCTTTCTTT
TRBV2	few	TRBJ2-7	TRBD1	CASSAPTGVYEQYF	TGTGCCAGCAGTGCGCCCACAGGGGTGTACGAGCAGTACTTC
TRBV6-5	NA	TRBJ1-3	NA	CASSLQTGNTIYF	TGTGCCAGCAGCCTCCAGACGGGAAACACCATATATTTT
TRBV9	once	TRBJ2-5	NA	CASSVGGVQETQYF	TGTGCCAGCAGCGTAGGGGGCGTCCAAGAGACCCAGTACTTC
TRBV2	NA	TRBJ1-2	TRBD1	CASSFTGADGYTF	TGTGCCAGCAGTTTTACAGGGGCCGATGGCTACACCTTC
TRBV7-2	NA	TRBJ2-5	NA	CASSPQGETQYF	TGTGCCAGCAGCCCACAGGGAGAGACCCAGTACTTC